This entry lists 19 T cell receptor beta chains sequenced from one sample in a study of CD8+ T cells in alopecia areata. The sequencing template was cDNA reverse transcribed from extracted RNA. Assay: immunoSEQ multiplex PCR; the TCRdb copy retains only in-frame clones and omits some. The top ten clones hold roughly 16% of a sample with 150,000 or so clones, approximately 87% of them seen once. This sample comprised CD8+ T cells sorted from blood, obtained at week 0. The receptors derive from a human donor with alopecia areata.

This clone appeared a few times. The genes are TRBV11-2 and TRBJ1-1; possibly TRBD1 for D (5 bases). With 5 bases removed from V and 6 bases from J, the gap between germline ends came to 19 bases. This CDR3 has 15 residues. The V gene's germline CDR1 is SGHAT and CDR2 FQNNGV. The CDR3 is CASSPPGRGVSEAFF. CDR3 sequence (DNA): TGTGCCAGCAGCCCGCCGGGTCGGGGGGTCTCTGAAGCTTTCTTT.

The V call is TRBV29-1, the J call TRBJ2-5, with TRBD2 matching 14 bases. There are 14 residues in the CDR3. Trimming cost V 1 base and J 11 bases; bases outside gene matches: 6. Germline values: CDR1 SQVTM, CDR2 ANQGSEA. CDR3 bases: TGCAGCGTTGAAGGCGGGACTAGCGGGGGATTGCAGTACTTC. Encoded protein: CSVEGGTSGGLQYF.

The chain uses TRBV7-9 and TRBJ2-7, with 10 nucleotides matching TRBD2. The germline V gene has CDR1 SEHNR and CDR2 FQNEAQ (reference sequence). This CDR3 is built from 15 residues. V lost 4 bases and J lost 9; bases outside the gene matches: 12. CDR3 loop: CASSSSLAGVVGQYF. The CDR3 DNA reads TGTGCCAGCAGCTCAAGTCTAGCGGGAGTAGTTGGGCAGTACTTC.

The chain couples TRBV19 to TRBJ1-5; 10 nucleotides line up with TRBD1. J lost 3 bases, V lost 5 bases, and 4 bases had no gene match. Germline V gene lookup returns CDR1 LNHDA and CDR2 SQIVND (reference sequence). The CDR3 has 15 residues. CDR3 coding DNA: TGTGCCAGTAGTCCGACAGGGGGCTACAATCAGCCCCAGCATTTT. Its protein is CASSPTGGYNQPQHF.

The rearrangement uses TRBV6-5 and TRBJ2-1; D is possibly TRBD1 (5 bases). Trimming took 0 bases from V and 9 from J, leaving 9 bases between them. The germline gives CDR1 MNHEY, CDR2 SVGAGI. This CDR3 comprises 13 residues. The CDR3 region is CASSYSSGAEQFF. The CDR3 nucleotides read TGTGCCAGCAGTTACTCGAGTGGGGCTGAGCAGTTCTTC.

V is TRBV14 and J is TRBJ2-3; 8 nucleotides agree with TRBD2. V gave up 1 base and J gave up 6 bases; unmatched junction bases: 9. The CDR3 spans 16 residues. Germline loops: CDR1 SGHDN, CDR2 FVKESK. The CDR3 DNA follows: TGTGCCAGCAGCCAAGGATGGCGGGGGGCCCGGGATACGCAGTATTTT. Translated: CASSQGWRGARDTQYF.

The chain joins TRBV5-6 to TRBJ2-7; D assignment may be TRBD1 or TRBD2 (5 bases each). This CDR3 spans 14 amino acids. Germline V gives CDR1 SGHDT, CDR2 YYEEEE. V shed 0 bases and J shed 4 bases, with 11 bases lying between them. The CDR3 loop reads CASSLGQGPYEQYF. The CDR3 DNA reads as TGTGCCAGCAGCTTGGGGCAGGGACCGTACGAGCAGTACTTC.

V usage is TRBV5-6 and J usage is TRBJ2-1, with D tentatively TRBD1 (6 bases). Trimming removed 5 bases at V and 7 bases at J, with 13 bases between. The CDR3 has 13 residues. The germline V gene has CDR1 SGHDT and CDR2 YYEEEE. The CDR3 reads CASSQERGNEQFF. As DNA, the CDR3 is TGTGCCAGCAGTCAAGAAAGGGGGAATGAGCAGTTCTTC.

The chain couples TRBV6-1 to TRBJ2-7, with D tentatively TRBD1 (6 bases). V lost 7 bases to trimming and J lost 3 bases, with 13 bases between them. Germline CDR1 is MNHNS and CDR2 is SASEGT. The CDR3 extends over 13 amino acids. In nucleotides, the CDR3 is TGTGCCAGCATACGGACAGACCACTACGAGCAGTACTTC. Its protein product is CASIRTDHYEQYF.

The V gene is TRBV4-1, the J gene TRBJ2-7; D gene uncertain. CDR1 is MGHRA, CDR2 YSYEKL, per germline. V gave up 0 bases and J gave up 1 base, with 7 bases separating them. This CDR3 is 14 amino acids long. The CDR3 coding sequence is TGCGCCAGCAGCCAAGATAAGATTTCCTACGAGCAGTACTTC. Translation: CASSQDKISYEQYF.

The V call is TRBV5-4, the J call TRBJ2-7, with D perhaps TRBD2 (6 bases). The germline gives CDR1 SGHNT, CDR2 YYREEE (reference sequence). CDR3 length equals 13 residues. V was clipped by 5 bases and J by 0 bases, with 9 bases between them. CDR3 region: CASRRDGSYEQYF. Here the CDR3 DNA reads TGTGCCAGCAGGCGGGACGGCTCCTACGAGCAGTACTTC.

The genes are TRBV7-9 and TRBJ2-1; tentative D call: TRBD1 (6 bases). The length of the CDR3 is 13 residues. Trimming stripped 1 base from V and 8 bases from J, with 9 bases between. CDR1 is SEHNR, CDR2 FQNEAQ, per germline (reference sequence). In DNA, the CDR3 is TGTGCCAGCAGCTTAGTACAGGGCCATGAGCAGTTCTTC. This codes for CASSLVQGHEQFF.

The chain couples TRBV11-1 to TRBJ2-3; unclear D gene. Per the germline V gene, CDR1 is SGHAT and CDR2 is FQDESV (reference sequence). The length of the CDR3 is 17 residues. Trimming pared 1 base from V and 5 bases from J, leaving 19 bases between. CDR3 sequence: CASSLDIRTPDGDTQYF. The DNA for the CDR3 is TGTGCCAGCAGCTTAGATATAAGGACGCCCGACGGAGATACGCAGTATTTT.

The chain carries TRBV6-1 and TRBJ2-2, with unresolved D. V was clipped by 1 base and J by 0 bases, with 6 bases between them. The germline gives CDR1 MNHNS, CDR2 SASEGT. The CDR3 sequence is 15 residues long. The CDR3 loop is CASSEDIANTGELFF. DNA for the CDR3: TGTGCCAGCAGTGAAGACATTGCGAACACCGGGGAGCTGTTTTTT.

The chain links TRBV27 to TRBJ2-3, with D perhaps TRBD2 (5 bases). The CDR3 sequence is 16 residues long. Germline V lookup: CDR1 MNHEY, CDR2 SMNVEV (reference sequence). Trimming took off 5 bases at V and 2 bases at J, with 17 bases between the two ends. The CDR3 DNA reads as TGTGCCAGCAGTCCCGGGAACAGAGATTACACAGATACGCAGTATTTT. This translates into CASSPGNRDYTDTQYF.

This sequence joins TRBV11-2 and TRBJ2-7; TRBD1 matches 7 bases. V gave up 5 bases and J gave up 2 bases; unmatched junction bases: 9. This CDR3 is 15 amino acids long. In germline, CDR1 is SGHAT, CDR2 FQNNGV. The CDR3 nucleotides read TGTGCCAGCAGCCGGGTAGGGGGACAGCCCTACGAGCAGTACTTC. Protein: CASSRVGGQPYEQYF.

The CDR3 reads CASSKSPCWGSEQYF. The CDR3 DNA is TGTGCCAGCAGCAAATCCCCCTGCTGGGGTAGCGAGCAGTACTTC. This chain links TRBV21-1 with TRBJ2-7. TRBV21-1 is listed as a pseudogene. The CDR3 totals 15 residues.

This clone was picked up many times. The genes are TRBV6-6 and TRBJ2-2; D perhaps matches TRBD1 (6 bases). CDR1 is MNHNY and CDR2 is SVGAGI in the germline V gene (reference sequence). The CDR3 is 15 residues long. V was trimmed by 6 bases and J by 1 base, leaving 12 bases between them. CDR3 nucleotides: TGTGCCAGCAGGAGTAGGGACAAGAACACCGGGGAGCTGTTTTTT. Protein sequence: CASRSRDKNTGELFF.

This sequence joins TRBV25-1 and TRBJ1-2; D is ambiguous. From germline, CDR1 is MGHDK and CDR2 SYGVNS. V dropped 4 bases and J dropped 2 bases, with 5 bases sitting between them. There are 12 residues in the CDR3. Written as DNA, the CDR3 is TGTGCCAGCAGTGGGCGGAACTATGGCTACACCTTC. Translating gives CASSGRNYGYTF.